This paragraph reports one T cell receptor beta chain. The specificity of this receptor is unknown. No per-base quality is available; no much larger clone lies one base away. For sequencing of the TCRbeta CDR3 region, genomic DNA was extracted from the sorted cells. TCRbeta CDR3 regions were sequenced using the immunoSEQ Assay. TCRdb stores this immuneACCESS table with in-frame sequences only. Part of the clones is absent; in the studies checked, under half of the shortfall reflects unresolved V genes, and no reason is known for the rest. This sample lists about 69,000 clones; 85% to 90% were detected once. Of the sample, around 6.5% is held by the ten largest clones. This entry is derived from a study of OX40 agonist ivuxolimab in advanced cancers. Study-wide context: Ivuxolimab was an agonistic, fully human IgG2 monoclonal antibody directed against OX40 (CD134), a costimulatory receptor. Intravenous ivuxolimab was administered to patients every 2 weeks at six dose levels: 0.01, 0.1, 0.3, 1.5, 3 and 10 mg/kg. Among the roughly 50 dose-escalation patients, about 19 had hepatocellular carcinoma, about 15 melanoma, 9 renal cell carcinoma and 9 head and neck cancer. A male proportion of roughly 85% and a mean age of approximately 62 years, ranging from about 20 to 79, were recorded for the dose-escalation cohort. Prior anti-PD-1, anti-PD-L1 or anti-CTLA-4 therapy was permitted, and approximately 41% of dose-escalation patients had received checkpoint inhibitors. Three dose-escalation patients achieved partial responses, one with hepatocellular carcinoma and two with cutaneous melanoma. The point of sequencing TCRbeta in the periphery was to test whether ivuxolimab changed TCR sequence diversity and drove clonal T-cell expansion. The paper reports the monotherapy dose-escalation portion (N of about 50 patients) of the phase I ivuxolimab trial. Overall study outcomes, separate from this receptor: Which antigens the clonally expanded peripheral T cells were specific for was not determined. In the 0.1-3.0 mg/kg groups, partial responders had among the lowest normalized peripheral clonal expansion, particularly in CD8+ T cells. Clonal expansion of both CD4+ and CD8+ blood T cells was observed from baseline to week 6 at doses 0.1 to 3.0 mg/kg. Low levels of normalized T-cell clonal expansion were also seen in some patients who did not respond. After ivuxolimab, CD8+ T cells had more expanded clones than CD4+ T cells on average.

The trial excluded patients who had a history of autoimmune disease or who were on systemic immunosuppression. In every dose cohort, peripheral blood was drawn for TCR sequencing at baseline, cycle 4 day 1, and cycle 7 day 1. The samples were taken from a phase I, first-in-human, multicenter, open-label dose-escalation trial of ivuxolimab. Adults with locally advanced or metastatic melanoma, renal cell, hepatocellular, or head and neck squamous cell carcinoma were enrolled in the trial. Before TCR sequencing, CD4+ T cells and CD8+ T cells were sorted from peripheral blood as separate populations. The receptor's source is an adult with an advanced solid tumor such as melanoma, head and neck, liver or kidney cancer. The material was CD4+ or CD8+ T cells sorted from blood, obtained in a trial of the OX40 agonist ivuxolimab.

At the DNA level, the sequence is TGTGCCAGCAGTGGGGAGGGACAGGGGTTTCCGCCTAACTATGGCTACACCTTC. This is translated as CASSGEGQGFPPNYGYTF. The sequence joins TRBV2 to TRBJ1-2, and TRBD1 aligns with 10 junction nucleotides. After removal of 4 bases from V and 0 bases from J, the junction retains 11 bases not matched to a gene. The CDR3 has 18 amino acids, counting the end cysteine and phenylalanine. The CDR3 DNA has 54 bases and is translated from base 1. CDR1 and CDR2, looked up from the germline V gene, are SNHLY and FYNNEI. The CDR3, completed at both ends by the reference TRBV2 and TRBJ1-2 genes, gives the full variable domain EPEVTQTPSHQVTQMGQEVILRCVPISNHLYFYWYRQILGQKVEFLVSFYNNEISEKSEIFDDQFSVERPDGSNFTLKIRSTKLEDSAMYFCASSGEGQGFPPNYGYTFGSGTRLTVV.